This T cell receptor beta chain was identified in a study of blood T cell repertoires in COVID-19 (dated by TCRdb to 2020 to 2022). About the full investigation: The collaborator samples originated in the United States, Italy and Spain and spanned the acute and convalescent phases of COVID-19. Sample metadata almost always included a de-identified subject ID, COVID-19 status, age in years and sex. Samples were obtained from the ongoing ImmuneRACE study (first 160 participants) and from about 1,300 subjects provided by 6 global collaborators. Where HLA class I and class II types were available, the types were taken from metadata supplied by the sample provider, not from assay-based typing. The prospective study material was composed of cDNA or gDNA derived from T cells, B-cell-depleted T cells, or PBMCs. The repertoires were released in a freely available public database intended as a resource for research on the immune response to SARS-CoV-2. The dataset comprised deeply sampled blood TCRbeta repertoires from subjects exposed to, actively infected with, or recovered from COVID-19. General study outcomes and caveats: The quantity of clinical and demographic metadata differed by source and by participant and was supplied without curation.

On this clone itself: Which antigen it targets is not known. The record has no base qualities; no much larger clone is one base away.

Whole blood was collected in K2EDTA tubes by collaborating institutions according to the institutions' own protocols. For TCRbeta analysis, collaborator samples were shipped as frozen whole blood, as isolated PBMCs, or as DNA extracted from either sample type. The CDR1 and CDR2 encoded by the germline V gene are SGDLS and YYNGEE. V was cut back by 0 bases and J by 10 bases, leaving a gap of 17 bases between them. Inclusive of the bounding cysteine and phenylalanine, the CDR3 is 15 residues long. Here the CDR3 DNA is all that survives: 45 bases in frame from base 1. TCRbeta CDR3 regions were amplified from genomic DNA by means of the immunoSEQ Assay, a bias-controlled multiplex PCR. The original methods were these. Nucleated cell counts per sample were estimated from amplification of reference gene primers within the assay. To quantify the absolute abundance of each unique TCRbeta CDR3 rearrangement, sequence reads were collapsed and filtered. For each sample, productive Simpson clonality was calculated by taking the square root of Simpson's diversity index across productive rearrangements. Sourced from immuneACCESS, this table was stored by TCRdb with only in-frame sequences that have V and J called. A share of the clones is absent; for the studies checked, an unresolved V gene accounts for under half, and the remainder has no known explanation. V and J calls plus clone size are reproduced from that table; the DNA served to infer D and trimming. The sample records 150,000 to 190,000 clones, roughly 80% of which are singletons. Just over 0.55% of the sample lies in the top ten.

Material: peripheral blood. This sequence originates from a man in his sixties with acute or convalescent COVID-19. This chain is built from TRBV9 and TRBJ1-5; 6 matching bases give a weak D call of TRBD1. This receptor carries the CDR3 CASSVDGTSIRPQHF. The nucleotide sequence is TGTGCCAGCAGCGTAGATGGGACAAGTATCCGACCCCAGCATTTT.